This TCR beta chain stems from a study of shared clonotypes between healthy human individuals. The assay was immunoSEQ multiplex PCR, and TCRdb's table has in-frame clones only and misses some. The sample includes 2 million to 2.5 million clones, approximately 93% of them seen just once. Germline V CDR1 and CDR2: MDHEN, SYDVKM. The CDR3 runs to 12 residues. V lost 3 bases to trimming and J lost 10 bases, with 13 bases between them. Findings and limits, study-wide: The study drew on few donors, limiting represented genetic and exposure-history diversity. Non-shared clonotypes displayed generation probabilities falling below those of clonotypes present in all four donors. Researchers found naive subsets generally carried larger estimated richness than memory subsets.

For this clone: Its antigen remains unknown.

This clonotype was sampled from a man between 18 and 35 years old in good health. Some clones in this sample may be carry-over from other donors' samples. Sequencing input: naive CD4+ T cells from PBMCs. Subset here: CD45RA+ positively selected. The chain has TRBV28 and TRBJ2-7, with D perhaps matching TRBD1 or TRBD2 (6 bases each). In DNA, the CDR3 is TGTGCCAGCAGTTTGAGAGGGGGAGGCCAGTACTTC. Its protein is CASSLRGGGQYF.